These 23 T cell receptor beta chains were all obtained from the same sample, sequenced in a study of shared clonotypes between healthy human individuals. The method was immunoSEQ multiplex PCR; TCRdb's version includes in-frame clones alone and lacks a portion of them. The sample has approximately 1,500,000 clones; 95% to 99% are singletons. The sample was naive CD4+ T cells sorted from blood. As to subset: CD45RA+ positively selected. The source is a man younger than 45 in good health.

J is TRBJ2-7 and V is TRBV5-1; D may correspond to TRBD1 or TRBD2 (5 bases each). With 3 bases removed from V and 2 bases from J, the gap between germline ends came to 21 bases. This CDR3 contains 17 residues. CDR1 is SGHRS and CDR2 is YFSETQ in the germline V gene. CDR3 sequence reads: CASSWKTGRSLTYEQYF. CDR3 sequence (DNA): TGCGCCAGCAGCTGGAAGACGGGACGGAGCCTTACCTACGAGCAGTACTTC.

The chain has TRBV7-9 and TRBJ2-4, with D possibly TRBD1 on 5 matching bases. Germline CDR1 is SEHNR and CDR2 is FQNEAQ (reference sequence). The CDR3 has 17 residues. Trimming removed 4 bases from V and 0 bases from J, with 16 bases in between. CDR3 protein: CASSSWGIQGAKNIQYF. CDR3 DNA: TGTGCCAGCAGCTCATGGGGCATCCAAGGAGCCAAAAACATTCAGTACTTC.

The rearrangement joins TRBV7-9 to TRBJ1-1, with D possibly being TRBD1 (5 bases). V dropped 3 bases and J dropped 1 base, with 9 bases sitting between them. Germline V lookup: CDR1 SEHNR, CDR2 FQNEAQ (reference sequence). The CDR3 covers 14 residues. Here the CDR3 DNA reads TGTGCCAGCAGCTTCCCTGGACAGAACACTGAAGCTTTCTTT. Translated: CASSFPGQNTEAFF.

The gene calls are TRBV5-1 and TRBJ2-6; no clear D. The CDR3 has 15 residues. V was pared by 0 bases and J by 2 bases, with 6 bases between. Germline CDR1 is SGHRS and CDR2 is YFSETQ. The CDR3 sequence: CASSLGVAGANVLTF. CDR3 bases: TGCGCCAGCAGCTTGGGAGTAGCTGGGGCCAACGTCCTGACTTTC.

This sequence joins TRBV5-8 and TRBJ2-1; D ambiguous. Deletions cut 4 bases from V and 8 bases from J, with 7 bases between. Germline CDR1 reads SGHTS; CDR2 reads YDEGEE. The CDR3 contains 11 residues. The CDR3 here is CASSLPYEQFF. In DNA, the CDR3 is TGTGCCAGCAGCCTACCTTATGAGCAGTTCTTC.

This rearrangement joins TRBV18 to TRBJ1-2; D is possibly TRBD1 (5 bases). V dropped 2 bases and J dropped 0 bases, with 16 bases sitting between them. The CDR3 is 17 amino acids. The germline V gene encodes CDR1 KGHSH and CDR2 LQKENI. In DNA, the CDR3 is TGTGCCAGCTCACCATCTTCCGTGACAGCGACTAACTATGGCTACACCTTC. It specifies CASSPSSVTATNYGYTF.

The chain joins TRBV5-4 to TRBJ1-2, with no clear D. Germline values: CDR1 SGHNT, CDR2 YYREEE (reference sequence). The CDR3 length is 14 residues. Trimming pared 3 bases from V and 8 bases from J, leaving 17 bases between. CDR3 in amino acids: CASSSENFYIGYTF. The CDR3 coding sequence is TGTGCCAGCAGCTCAGAAAACTTTTATATCGGCTACACCTTC.

The chain couples TRBV5-1 to TRBJ2-7; weak D call: TRBD1 (6 bases). Germline loops: CDR1 SGHRS, CDR2 YFSETQ. The length of the CDR3 is 17 residues. V lost 4 bases, J lost 2 bases, and 22 bases lay in between. CDR3 sequence: CASSPNPSGELAYEQYF. CDR3 DNA sequence: TGCGCCAGCAGCCCGAATCCATCAGGGGAATTGGCCTACGAGCAGTACTTC.

The chain couples TRBV27 to TRBJ2-2; D might be TRBD1 (6 bases). The V gene lost 1 base and the J gene lost 3 bases, with 12 bases spanning the gap. Germline CDR1 is MNHEY and CDR2 is SMNVEV (reference sequence). The CDR3 contains 16 residues. CDR3 residues: CASSLFGTQDTGELFF. The CDR3 bases are TGTGCCAGCAGTTTATTCGGGACACAGGACACCGGGGAGCTGTTTTTT.

This rearrangement joins TRBV2 to TRBJ1-5; D not resolved. This CDR3 comprises 17 residues. Germline-derived CDR1 and CDR2 are SNHLY and FYNNEI. Deletions cut 0 bases from V and 3 bases from J, with 15 bases between. CDR3 residues: CASSEARGGLNNQPQHF. The CDR3 DNA reads as TGTGCCAGCAGTGAAGCGCGAGGAGGCCTAAACAATCAGCCCCAGCATTTT.

The rearrangement uses TRBV5-1 and TRBJ2-1; unclear D gene. CDR1 is SGHRS, CDR2 YFSETQ, per germline. Trimming cost V 3 bases and J 8 bases, with 9 bases left between them. CDR3 size: 12 residues. The CDR3 reads CASSWTQHEQFF. In nucleotides, the CDR3 is TGCGCCAGCAGCTGGACCCAGCATGAGCAGTTCTTC. The full variable domain, completed using reference TRBV5-1 and TRBJ2-1, is KAGVTQTPRYLIKTRGQQVTLSCSPISGHRSVSWYQQTPGQGLQFLFEYFSETQRNKGNFPGRFSGRQFSNSRSEMNVSTLELGDSALYLCASSWTQHEQFFGPGTRLTVL.

This clone was picked up one time. CDR3 sequence (DNA): TGTGCCAGCAGACCCGGACAGGGAGGAACCTACGAGCAGTACTTC. This encodes CASRPGQGGTYEQYF. J is TRBJ2-7 and V is TRBV5-8; 8 nucleotides agree with TRBD1. Germline assignment: CDR1 SGHTS and CDR2 YDEGEE. Unmatched junction bases numbered 9, after V lost 5 bases and J lost 2 bases. The CDR3 sequence is 15 residues long. Complete variable domain (other parts from reference TRBV5-8 and TRBJ2-7): EAGVTQSPTHLIKTRGQQATLRCSPISGHTSVYWYQQALGLGLQFLLWYDEGEERNRGNFPPRFSGRQFPNYSSELNVNALELEDSALYLCASRPGQGGTYEQYFGPGTRLTVT.

This chain uses TRBV18 with TRBJ2-1; tentatively, D is TRBD1 or TRBD2 (5 bases each). This CDR3 is 14 amino acids long. Trimming removed 6 bases from V and 7 bases from J, with 16 bases in between. From germline, CDR1 is KGHSH and CDR2 LQKENI. The CDR3 sequence is CASSRGDGWNEQFF. Written as DNA, the CDR3 is TGTGCCAGCTCCCGAGGGGACGGATGGAATGAGCAGTTCTTC.

The V and J genes are TRBV7-2 and TRBJ1-1, with unresolved D. Germline assignment: CDR1 SGHTA and CDR2 FQGNSA. The CDR3 covers 13 residues. The ends were cut back, 3 bases at V and 4 bases at J, with 9 bases in the middle. The CDR3 DNA reads TGTGCCAGCAGCTTTTCCGAAGTCACTGAAGCTTTCTTT. This sequence encodes CASSFSEVTEAFF.

A single count supports this clone. The rearrangement uses TRBV5-1 and TRBJ2-7, with TRBD2 matching 14 bases. Unmatched junction bases numbered 7, after V lost 4 bases and J lost 4 bases. The CDR3 spans 16 residues. Germline assignment: CDR1 SGHRS and CDR2 YFSETQ. The CDR3 here is CASSPGLAGGNYEQYF. The DNA of the CDR3 is TGCGCCAGCAGCCCCGGACTAGCGGGAGGAAATTACGAGCAGTACTTC.

This clone was seen once. DNA for the CDR3: TGTGCCAGCAGCAGGTTAGGGGATGAAGGCTACACCTTC. This codes for CASSRLGDEGYTF. J is TRBJ1-2 and V is TRBV7-2; possible D gene TRBD1, 5 bases. Germline V gene lookup returns CDR1 SGHTA and CDR2 FQGNSA. Trimming left V 5 bases short and J 8 bases short, with 15 bases between. This CDR3 is 13 amino acids long.

The chain links TRBV4-1 to TRBJ2-3; perhaps TRBD2 as D (6 bases). The V end was cut by 0 bases, the J end by 2 bases, with 9 bases between. Germline CDR1 is MGHRA and CDR2 is YSYEKL. The CDR3 is 15 residues long. CDR3 in amino acids: CASSQDWGLTDTQYF. The CDR3 nucleotides read TGCGCCAGCAGCCAAGATTGGGGACTCACAGATACGCAGTATTTT.

The rearrangement uses TRBV10-3 and TRBJ2-4, with D unclear. The CDR3 runs 17 residues. The V gene lost 2 bases and the J gene lost 0 bases, with 14 bases spanning the gap. Germline V gene data show CDR1 as ENHRY and CDR2 as SYGVKD. CDR3 amino acids: CAISERNLGLAKNIQYF. CDR3 in DNA: TGTGCCATCAGTGAGCGAAACCTGGGATTAGCCAAAAACATTCAGTACTTC.

A note on this clone: This CDR3 is also generated by other DNA sequences in the sample. This chain links TRBV5-1 with TRBJ2-5; D ambiguous. Trimming left V 1 base short and J 2 bases short, with 12 bases between. This CDR3 contains 15 residues. Germline lookup yields CDR1 SGHRS and CDR2 YFSETQ. This CDR3 is CASSLSLGPQETQYF. CDR3 coding DNA: TGCGCCAGCAGCTTGTCGCTGGGCCCACAAGAGACCCAGTACTTC. Together with reference TRBV5-1 and TRBJ2-5, the CDR3 gives the full variable domain: KAGVTQTPRYLIKTRGQQVTLSCSPISGHRSVSWYQQTPGQGLQFLFEYFSETQRNKGNFPGRFSGRQFSNSRSEMNVSTLELGDSALYLCASSLSLGPQETQYFGPGTRLLVL.

The chain employs TRBV7-8 and TRBJ2-3; 9 positions agree with TRBD2. CDR1 SGHVS and CDR2 FQNEAQ come from the germline V gene. The CDR3 spans 16 residues. V trimming: 5 bases; J trimming: 1 base; junction bases outside the gene matches: 7. CDR3 region: CASSPLAGVGTDTQYF. CDR3 nucleotides: TGTGCCAGCAGCCCCTTAGCGGGAGTCGGCACAGATACGCAGTATTTT.

CDR3 DNA: TGTGCCAGCGTCGGGGGCAGGAACTATGGCTACACCTTC. Protein product: CASVGGRNYGYTF. The V call is TRBV6-1, the J call TRBJ1-2, with D possibly matching TRBD1 (6 bases). This CDR3 has 13 amino acids. CDR1 MNHNS and CDR2 SASEGT come from the germline V gene. V was pared by 8 bases and J by 2 bases, with 12 bases between.

The chain links TRBV5-5 to TRBJ2-7; D is possibly TRBD1 (6 bases). The CDR3 loop spans 14 amino acids. Germline CDR1 and CDR2: SGHKS and YYEKEE (reference sequence). Trimming shortened V by 2 bases and J by 7 bases, and 16 bases separated the two germline ends. CDR3 loop: CASSFQITGTEQYF. CDR3 nucleotides: TGTGCCAGCAGCTTCCAGATAACAGGGACGGAGCAGTACTTC.

V gene TRBV28 combines with J gene TRBJ2-7; a possible D gene is TRBD1 (5 bases). The germline gives CDR1 MDHEN, CDR2 SYDVKM. The V end was cut by 7 bases, the J end by 2 bases, with 12 bases between. The CDR3 has 13 residues. The CDR3: CASTKQAPYEQYF. The CDR3 DNA sequence: TGTGCCAGCACCAAACAGGCCCCCTACGAGCAGTACTTC.